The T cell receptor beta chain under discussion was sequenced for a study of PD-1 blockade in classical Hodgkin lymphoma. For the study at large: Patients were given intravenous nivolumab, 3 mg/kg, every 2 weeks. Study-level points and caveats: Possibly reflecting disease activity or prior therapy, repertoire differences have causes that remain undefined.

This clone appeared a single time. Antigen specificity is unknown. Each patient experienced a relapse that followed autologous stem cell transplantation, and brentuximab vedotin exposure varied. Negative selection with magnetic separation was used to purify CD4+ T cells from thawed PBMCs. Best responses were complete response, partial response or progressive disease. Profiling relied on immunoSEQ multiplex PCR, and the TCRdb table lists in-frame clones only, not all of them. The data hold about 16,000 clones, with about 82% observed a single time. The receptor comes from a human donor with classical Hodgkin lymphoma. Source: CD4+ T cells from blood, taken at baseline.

The CDR3 loop reads CASSPGYRGTKATNEKLFF. In DNA form, the CDR3 reads TGTGCCAGCTCACCAGGGTATCGGGGAACGAAGGCAACTAATGAAAAACTGTTTTTT. The chain has TRBV18 and TRBJ1-4; no definite D call. The germline V gene has CDR1 KGHSH and CDR2 LQKENI. The CDR3 is 19 residues long. Trimming removed 2 bases from V and 0 bases from J, with 19 bases in between.